This TCR beta chain was profiled in a study of beta chain features in type 1 diabetes. Study details: On cell yields, gender and age, patients and healthy donors were similar. Examination covered some 110,000,000 sorted cells spanning all samples. Study-wide findings and caveats: PCR might pick shorter templates more often, in the same way for patients and controls.

All of the isolated RNA was reverse transcribed, so expressed TCRB transcripts were sequenced. Sequenced by immunoSEQ multiplex PCR; TCRdb stores in-frame clones only, minus some. The sample includes about 400,000 clones, around 12% of them seen just once. As to this clone: Its antigen is undetermined.

CDR3 length: 13 residues. Germline values: CDR1 SEHNR, CDR2 FQNEAQ (reference sequence). With 7 bases removed from V and 2 bases from J, the gap between germline ends came to 11 bases. This rearrangement joins TRBV7-9 to TRBJ1-1; D gene ambiguous. The sequenced material came from naive CD4+ T cells from blood. The receptor's source is a man aged 18 to 30 in good health. For the CDR3, the DNA is TGTGCCAGCACCATAGAAACTAACACTGAAGCTTTCTTT. As protein: CASTIETNTEAFF.